This T cell receptor beta chain was recorded in a study of cytomegalovirus exposure and HLA in healthy donors. Looking at the study overall: When 350 to 400 donors were genotyped, roughly 82% of them were found to fall in the Caucasian-associated ancestry cluster. General study points: Later on, a genetic analysis was performed. It linked a missense variant in DCLRE1C with V- and J-gene trimming of TCR beta. Near-uniform donor sequencing depth was presumed by presence/absence analyses.

PCR involved 60 Vbeta and 13 Jbeta primers. TCRdb's copy holds only in-frame clones and misses some; the assay was immunoSEQ multiplex PCR. In the table there are over 130,000 clones, 61% of which are singletons. The CDR3 sequence is 15 residues long. In germline, CDR1 is SGDLS, CDR2 YYNGEE. The V gene end was trimmed by 0 bases and the J gene end by 6 bases; junction bases not matched to a gene: 7. About this clone itself: Its antigen is not known.

Material: PBMCs. The source of this sequence is a male donor in good health and CMV-seronegative. This sequence joins TRBV9 and TRBJ2-3, with 7 bases fitting TRBD1. The CDR3 protein is CASSVEQGPADTQYF. CDR3 DNA: TGTGCCAGCAGCGTAGAACAGGGGCCGGCCGATACGCAGTATTTT.